The 22 T cell receptor beta chains listed next were all sequenced from one sample in a study of somatic mutations in cytotoxic T cells in rheumatoid arthritis. Clones were sequenced by immunoSEQ multiplex PCR, and TCRdb holds only the in-frame ones, with some missing. This table has tens of thousands of clones, approximately 80% appearing once. Sequencing was done on a sample of CD8+ T cells sorted from blood. The receptor source for this set is a man aged 35 to 55 in good health.

This clone was detected only a few times. The chain employs TRBV5-1 and TRBJ2-7, with D possibly matching TRBD1 (6 bases). The CDR3 contains 14 residues. Per germline, CDR1 SGHRS and CDR2 YFSETQ. V gave up 4 bases and J gave up 3 bases, with 14 bases separating them. The CDR3 bases are TGCGCCAGCAGCACCGGGACACTTAACTACGAGCAGTACTTC. This codes for CASSTGTLNYEQYF. Drawing the rest from reference TRBV5-1 and TRBJ2-7, the complete variable domain is KAGVTQTPRYLIKTRGQQVTLSCSPISGHRSVSWYQQTPGQGLQFLFEYFSETQRNKGNFPGRFSGRQFSNSRSEMNVSTLELGDSALYLCASSTGTLNYEQYFGPGTRLTVT.

The chain joins TRBV25-1 to TRBJ1-2, with D maybe TRBD1 (5 bases). The germline CDR1 and CDR2 sequences are MGHDK and SYGVNS. V lost 8 bases, J lost 8 bases, and 9 bases lay in between. CDR3 length: 10 amino acids. CDR3 sequence: CASGDRGYTF. The DNA for the CDR3 is TGTGCCAGCGGGGACCGCGGCTACACCTTC.

The V gene is TRBV4-1, the J gene TRBJ2-7; TRBD1 is a possible D gene (7 bases). The CDR3 sequence is 15 residues long. Germline V gives CDR1 MGHRA, CDR2 YSYEKL. Trimming shortened V by 0 bases and J by 6 bases, and 15 bases separated the two germline ends. The CDR3 region is CASSQDPGGRSEQYF. The CDR3 nucleotides read TGCGCCAGCAGCCAAGACCCAGGGGGGCGTTCCGAGCAGTACTTC.

V and J are TRBV6-1 and TRBJ2-7; no definite D call. Germline CDR1 MNHNS, CDR2 SASEGT. V was cut by 3 bases and J by 1 base, with 7 bases left in between. The CDR3 is 13 residues long. The CDR3 DNA reads as TGTGCCAGCAGTGATAGGCTGTCCTACGAGCAGTACTTC. It codes for CASSDRLSYEQYF.

The genes are TRBV21-1 and TRBJ2-1; the listed D gene, TRBD1, was not tested against the DNA. TRBV21-1 is a pseudogene segment. CDR3 length equals 14 residues. CDR3: CASISRDRYNEQFF. CDR3 sequence (DNA): TGTGCCAGCATTTCCCGGGACAGGTACAATGAGCAGTTCTTC.

The chain combines TRBV28 with TRBJ2-7, with D unclear. Germline CDR1 is MDHEN and CDR2 is SYDVKM. The CDR3 is made up of 14 amino acids. Trimming cost V 2 bases and J 1 base, with 9 bases left between them. The CDR3 protein is CASSLSTMSYEQYF. The CDR3 DNA follows: TGTGCCAGCAGTTTAAGCACGATGTCCTACGAGCAGTACTTC.

The chain employs TRBV4-1 and TRBJ2-2; D is possibly TRBD1 (5 bases). Between the trimmed V and J ends, which lost 0 bases and 6 bases, there was a span of 11 bases. This CDR3 is built from 15 residues. Germline loops: CDR1 MGHRA, CDR2 YSYEKL. Here the CDR3 reads CASSQDSQGPGELFF. The CDR3 bases are TGCGCCAGCAGCCAAGATTCTCAGGGTCCCGGGGAGCTGTTTTTT.

The V gene is TRBV11-2, the J gene TRBJ2-2, with a tentative D call TRBD1 (6 bases). The germline V gene encodes CDR1 SGHAT and CDR2 FQNNGV. Trimming took off 5 bases at V and 1 base at J, with 11 bases between the two ends. CDR3 length equals 15 residues. The CDR3 nucleotides read TGTGCCAGCAGCATCCCGGGACAGAACACCGGGGAGCTGTTTTTT. Its protein product is CASSIPGQNTGELFF.

The chain combines TRBV5-4 with TRBJ2-7, with TRBD1 matching 7 bases. The length of the CDR3 is 16 residues. Germline CDR1 is SGHNT and CDR2 is YYREEE (reference sequence). With 0 bases clipped from V and 5 bases from J, the junction kept 11 bases outside the gene matches. The DNA of the CDR3 is TGTGCCAGCAGCTTGGCCCGGGACAGCGCGGTTGACGAGCAGTACTTC. It yields the protein CASSLARDSAVDEQYF.

The CDR3 loop reads CAWGGAGARAGEQYF. The CDR3 DNA reads as TGTGCCTGGGGGGGGGCCGGGGCTAGGGCGGGAGAGCAGTACTTC. The genes are TRBV30 and TRBJ2-7; tentatively, D is TRBD2 (7 bases). V lost 5 bases and J lost 7, with 24 bases in between. CDR1 and CDR2 (germline): GTSNPN, SVGIG (reference sequence). The CDR3 consists of 15 residues. Drawing the rest from reference TRBV30 and TRBJ2-7, the complete variable domain is SQTIHQWPATLVQPVGSPLSLECTVEGTSNPNLYWYRQAAGRGLQLLFYSVGIGQISSEVPQNLSASRPQDRQFILSSKKLLLSDSGFYLCAWGGAGARAGEQYFGPGTRLTVT.

This sequence joins TRBV4-2 and TRBJ2-2; TRBD1 might be the D (6 bases). Germline lookup yields CDR1 LGHNA and CDR2 YNFKEQ. The CDR3 length is 15 residues. The V and J ends lost 0 bases and 8 bases respectively, with 13 bases between them. The CDR3 region has the DNA TGTGCCAGCAGCCAAGACCTACAGGGATTGGGGGAGCTGTTTTTT. Its protein product is CASSQDLQGLGELFF.

This chain uses TRBV27 with TRBJ1-4; D uncertain. There are 15 residues in the CDR3. Trimming removed 4 bases from V and 3 bases from J, with 12 bases in between. In germline, CDR1 is MNHEY, CDR2 SMNVEV (reference sequence). CDR3 in DNA: TGTGCCAGCAGTTACGCGGGCAGCCCTAATGAAAAACTGTTTTTT. Translated: CASSYAGSPNEKLFF.

The J gene is TRBJ1-3, the V gene TRBV9, with D possibly TRBD1 on 6 matching bases. Trimming took 0 bases from V and 1 from J, leaving 17 bases between them. The CDR3 is 18 amino acids. The germline V gene has CDR1 SGDLS and CDR2 YYNGEE. The CDR3 DNA reads as TGTGCCAGCAGCGTAGCTCCTCGGGACAAAGCATCTGGAAACACCATATATTTT. Translated, it gives CASSVAPRDKASGNTIYF.

This clone was recorded a few times. The chain links TRBV18 to TRBJ1-1, with unresolved D. V was clipped by 6 bases and J by 4 bases, with 9 bases between them. Germline V gene sequence: CDR1 KGHSH, CDR2 LQKENI. This CDR3 is built from 12 residues. The CDR3 protein is CASSDRPTEAFF. Written as DNA, the CDR3 is TGTGCCAGCTCCGATCGGCCCACTGAAGCTTTCTTT.

The chain couples TRBV27 to TRBJ2-7, with D perhaps matching TRBD1 (6 bases). CDR1 is MNHEY, CDR2 SMNVEV, per germline (reference sequence). The CDR3 is made up of 14 amino acids. The V and J ends lost 5 bases and 0 bases respectively, with 11 bases between them. CDR3 protein: CASSIGTSSYEQYF. The CDR3 DNA sequence: TGTGCCAGCAGTATCGGGACATCCTCCTACGAGCAGTACTTC.

This clone was counted a few times. Other DNA variants within this sample encode the same CDR3. This chain joins TRBV5-1 and TRBJ2-7; D is unclear. With 3 bases removed from V and 2 bases from J, the gap between germline ends came to 3 bases. CDR3 size: 11 residues. CDR1 is SGHRS, CDR2 YFSETQ, per germline. The DNA of the CDR3 is TGCGCCAGCAGCTCGACCTACGAGCAGTACTTC. It encodes CASSSTYEQYF.

V usage is TRBV7-9 and J usage is TRBJ1-4; TRBD1 aligns across 8 bases. V dropped 0 bases and J dropped 4; count of bases not matched to a gene: 7. Germline V gives CDR1 SEHNR, CDR2 FQNEAQ (reference sequence). This CDR3 comprises 17 residues. CDR3 DNA sequence: TGTGCCAGCAGCTTAGCCCGGACAGGGCCCGATAATGAAAAACTGTTTTTT. Translated: CASSLARTGPDNEKLFF. Combining the CDR3 with reference TRBV7-9 and TRBJ1-4 gives the whole variable domain DTGVSQNPRHKITKRGQNVTFRCDPISEHNRLYWYRQTLGQGPEFLTYFQNEAQLEKSRLLSDRFSAERPKGSFSTLEIQRTEQGDSAMYLCASSLARTGPDNEKLFFGSGTQLSVL.

This chain links TRBV5-1 with TRBJ2-6; 10 bases are a match to TRBD1. Germline V lookup: CDR1 SGHRS, CDR2 YFSETQ. Trimming cost V 0 bases and J 3 bases; bases outside gene matches: 3. The CDR3 runs to 17 residues. Here the CDR3 DNA reads TGCGCCAGCAGCTTGGGGACAGGGGGGTATGGGGCCAACGTCCTGACTTTC. It encodes CASSLGTGGYGANVLTF.

This clone was recorded once. The V and J genes are TRBV27 and TRBJ2-2; D tentatively fits TRBD1 or TRBD2 (5 bases each). V lost 6 bases to trimming and J lost 6 bases, with 14 bases between them. CDR3 size: 14 residues. Germline V lookup: CDR1 MNHEY, CDR2 SMNVEV (reference sequence). The CDR3 DNA follows: TGTGCCAGCAGGCAAAGGGACGATCCCGGGGAGCTGTTTTTT. Translated, it gives CASRQRDDPGELFF.

The CDR3 protein is CASSLLHRDVDYGYTF. CDR3 coding DNA: TGTGCCAGCAGCTTACTCCACAGGGACGTCGACTATGGCTACACCTTC. V usage is TRBV7-2 and J usage is TRBJ1-2, with D possibly TRBD1 on 6 matching bases. CDR1 and CDR2 from the germline V gene are SGHTA and FQGNSA. With 2 bases removed from V and 3 bases from J, the gap between germline ends came to 16 bases. The CDR3 spans 16 residues.

The chain is built from TRBV9 and TRBJ1-5; D gene ambiguous. Germline V CDR1 and CDR2: SGDLS, YYNGEE. The V end lost 0 bases, the J end lost 2 bases, and 6 bases lay between the germline ends. The CDR3 extends over 14 amino acids. CDR3 nucleotides: TGTGCCAGCAGCGTAGACGGGGGCAATCAGCCCCAGCATTTT. Translation gives CASSVDGGNQPQHF.

This rearrangement joins TRBV6-4 to TRBJ2-2; unclear D gene. The germline V and J ends were trimmed by 7 bases and 0 bases, with 9 bases remaining between them. In germline, CDR1 is MRHNA, CDR2 SNTAGT. The CDR3 has 14 residues. The chain's CDR3 is CASKIGSNTGELFF. The CDR3 nucleotides are TGTGCCAGCAAAATAGGCTCGAACACCGGGGAGCTGTTTTTT.